A selection of T cell receptor beta chains follows, all from one sample in a study of shared clonotypes between healthy human individuals. The table came from immunoSEQ multiplex PCR; TCRdb's copy has only in-frame clones and leaves some out. This table holds more than 550,000 clones, 92% found once. The sequenced sample consisted of naive CD8+ T cells sorted from blood. The receptor set was obtained from a man younger than 45 in good health. Each CDR3 is given with its conserved first and last residue. A D gene is named only where the DNA matches it firmly. Expanded clones get a size class; other rows say once, few or many, or leave the size out.

V gene: TRBV28; J gene: TRBJ2-4; clone size: NA; D gene: TRBD1; CDR3 DNA: TGTGCCAGCAGTTCCCGGGACAGGCTATCAGGCAAAAACATTCAGTACTTC; CDR3 protein: CASSSRDRLSGKNIQYF
V gene: TRBV30; J gene: TRBJ1-1; clone size: few; D gene: NA; CDR3 DNA: TGTGCCTGGAGTGATGCCACTGAAGCTTTCTTT; CDR3 protein: CAWSDATEAFF
V gene: TRBV27; J gene: TRBJ2-5; clone size: NA; D gene: NA; CDR3 DNA: TGTGCCAGCAGTTTAGGACGGAAAGAGACCCAGTACTTC; CDR3 protein: CASSLGRKETQYF
V gene: TRBV11-2; J gene: TRBJ2-7; clone size: NA; D gene: TRBD1; CDR3 DNA: TGTGCCAGCAGCTTCGGGACAGACTACGAGCAGTACTTC; CDR3 protein: CASSFGTDYEQYF
V gene: TRBV27; J gene: TRBJ2-3; clone size: NA; D gene: TRBD2; CDR3 DNA: TGTGCCAGCAGTCCCCTGATGACGGGAGGGAGCACAGATACGCAGTATTTT; CDR3 protein: CASSPLMTGGSTDTQYF
V gene: TRBV6-1; J gene: TRBJ2-5; clone size: NA; D gene: TRBD2; CDR3 DNA: TGTGCCAGCAGTTTGCCAGCGGGAGTGGGAGAGACCCAGTACTTC; CDR3 protein: CASSLPAGVGETQYF
V gene: TRBV7-3; J gene: TRBJ2-7; clone size: NA; D gene: NA; CDR3 DNA: TGTGCCAGCAGCTTAACTGGAACAAGCTACGACTCCTACGAGCAGTACTTC; CDR3 protein: CASSLTGTSYDSYEQYF
V gene: TRBV5-6; J gene: TRBJ2-7; clone size: NA; D gene: TRBD1; CDR3 DNA: TGTGCCAGCAGCCCCCGGGACAGGTCCTACGAGCAGTACTTC; CDR3 protein: CASSPRDRSYEQYF
V gene: TRBV6-4; J gene: TRBJ2-4; clone size: NA; D gene: TRBD1; CDR3 DNA: TGTGCCAGCAGTGACTCTCGGCGGGACAGGGGGCCCTTACTCAAAAACATTCAGTACTTC; CDR3 protein: CASSDSRRDRGPLLKNIQYF
V gene: TRBV29-1; J gene: TRBJ2-7; clone size: NA; D gene: NA; CDR3 DNA: TGCAGCGTTGTTGAGCGAGATCACAGAGAGAGCTCCTACGAGCAGTACTTC; CDR3 protein: CSVVERDHRESSYEQYF
V gene: TRBV11-2; J gene: TRBJ2-1; clone size: NA; D gene: TRBD2; CDR3 DNA: TGTGCCAGCAGCTTGTCTAGCGGGTCTAATTGGAATGAGCAGTTCTTC; CDR3 protein: CASSLSSGSNWNEQFF
V gene: TRBV20-1; J gene: TRBJ1-5; clone size: NA; D gene: NA; CDR3 DNA: TGCAGTGCCGGTCAGCCCCAGCATTTT; CDR3 protein: CSAGQPQHF
V gene: TRBV7-9; J gene: TRBJ2-5; clone size: NA; D gene: NA; CDR3 DNA: TGTGCCAGCAGAATGAGACCGGGACAACAAGAGACCCAGTACTTC; CDR3 protein: CASRMRPGQQETQYF
V gene: TRBV9; J gene: TRBJ2-7; clone size: NA; D gene: NA; CDR3 DNA: TGTGCCAGCAGCGCAGGGTCCGAGCAGTACTTC; CDR3 protein: CASSAGSEQYF
V gene: TRBV10-3; J gene: TRBJ2-3; clone size: once; D gene: NA; CDR3 DNA: TGTGCCATCAGATCCGGGACCCTCACAGATACGCAGTATTTT; CDR3 protein: CAIRSGTLTDTQYF
V gene: TRBV28; J gene: TRBJ1-1; clone size: NA; D gene: NA; CDR3 DNA: TGTGCCAGCAGTTTTGAGGGGAACACTGAAGCTTTCTTT; CDR3 protein: CASSFEGNTEAFF
V gene: TRBV4-1; J gene: TRBJ1-5; clone size: NA; D gene: NA; CDR3 DNA: TGCGCCAGCAGCCGCGGCCCGGGTAGCGATCAGCCCCAGCATTTT; CDR3 protein: CASSRGPGSDQPQHF
V gene: TRBV5-4; J gene: TRBJ2-3; clone size: NA; D gene: NA; CDR3 DNA: TGTGCCAGCAGCACGAGCGGGCCCACAGATACGCAGTATTTT; CDR3 protein: CASSTSGPTDTQYF
V gene: TRBV28; J gene: TRBJ2-1; clone size: NA; D gene: NA; CDR3 DNA: TGTGCCACGAGGGGTCCGGAGAGCTCCTACAATGAGCAGTTCTTC; CDR3 protein: CATRGPESSYNEQFF
V gene: TRBV10-2; J gene: TRBJ2-7; clone size: NA; D gene: NA; CDR3 DNA: TGCGCCAGCAGTTTGGATTCCTACGAGCAGTACTTC; CDR3 protein: CASSLDSYEQYF
V gene: TRBV7-9; J gene: TRBJ2-7; clone size: once; D gene: TRBD2; CDR3 DNA: TGTGCCAGCAGCCACGACACCTCGGGGGGCTACGAGCAGTACTTC; CDR3 protein: CASSHDTSGGYEQYF
V gene: TRBV4-1; J gene: TRBJ2-7; clone size: NA; D gene: NA; CDR3 DNA: TGCGCCAGCAGCCAAGACCCGGGTATCTACGAGCAGTACTTC; CDR3 protein: CASSQDPGIYEQYF
V gene: TRBV14; J gene: TRBJ2-1; clone size: NA; D gene: NA; CDR3 DNA: TGTGCCAGCAGCTCCCCAGGGGCCTGGGAGCAGTTCTTC; CDR3 protein: CASSSPGAWEQFF
V gene: TRBV11-2; J gene: TRBJ2-1; clone size: NA; D gene: NA; CDR3 DNA: TGTGCCAGCAAGGACGGGAGTTCCCCGAAAGACAATGAGCAGTTCTTC; CDR3 protein: CASKDGSSPKDNEQFF
V gene: TRBV28; J gene: TRBJ1-2; clone size: NA; D gene: TRBD1; CDR3 DNA: TGTGCCAGCAGTTTTGACAGGGAACGGTCCGGCTACACCTTC; CDR3 protein: CASSFDRERSGYTF
V gene: TRBV10-3; J gene: TRBJ2-7; clone size: once; D gene: NA; CDR3 DNA: TGTGCCATCAGTGAGGGGGGATCCTACGAGCAGTACTTC; CDR3 protein: CAISEGGSYEQYF
V gene: TRBV5-1; J gene: TRBJ2-1; clone size: NA; D gene: NA; CDR3 DNA: TGCGCCAGCAGCAGGAGCTCCTACAATGAGCAGTTCTTC; CDR3 protein: CASSRSSYNEQFF
V gene: TRBV29-1; J gene: TRBJ2-7; clone size: NA; D gene: NA; CDR3 DNA: TGCAGCGTTGAATGGCGGACTGAGCTTTACTTC; CDR3 protein: CSVEWRTELYF
V gene: TRBV7-2; J gene: TRBJ1-1; clone size: NA; D gene: NA; CDR3 DNA: TGTGCCAGCAGCTTAGGTGGGATTGCTTTCTTT; CDR3 protein: CASSLGGIAFF
V gene: TRBV6-5; J gene: TRBJ2-1; clone size: NA; D gene: NA; CDR3 DNA: TGTGCCAGCAGTTACTCGTCGGGTCCCTACAATGAGCAGTTCTTC; CDR3 protein: CASSYSSGPYNEQFF
V gene: TRBV10-3; J gene: TRBJ2-3; clone size: once; D gene: NA; CDR3 DNA: TGTGCCATCAGTCCAACATCCACAGATACGCAGTATTTT; CDR3 protein: CAISPTSTDTQYF
V gene: TRBV14; J gene: TRBJ2-7; clone size: NA; D gene: NA; CDR3 DNA: TGTGCCAGCAGCCCAGGGCGGCCCTACGAGCAGTACTTC; CDR3 protein: CASSPGRPYEQYF
V gene: TRBV11-3; J gene: TRBJ2-1; clone size: NA; D gene: TRBD2; CDR3 DNA: TGTGCCAGCAGCTCACTAGCGGGGAGATTGGATGAGCAGTTCTTC; CDR3 protein: CASSSLAGRLDEQFF
V gene: TRBV6-5; J gene: TRBJ2-7; clone size: NA; D gene: TRBD2; CDR3 DNA: TGTGCCAGCAGTTACTCTGTTGGGGGGGCCTACGAGCAGTACTTC; CDR3 protein: CASSYSVGGAYEQYF
V gene: TRBV13; J gene: TRBJ2-5; clone size: once; D gene: NA; CDR3 DNA: TGTGCCAGCAGCTACCGGGACTGGGAGACCCAGTACTTC; CDR3 protein: CASSYRDWETQYF
V gene: TRBV9; J gene: TRBJ2-1; clone size: NA; D gene: NA; CDR3 DNA: TGTGCCAGCAGCGTATACGGGATTGGGGAGAACAATGAGCAGTTCTTC; CDR3 protein: CASSVYGIGENNEQFF
V gene: TRBV13; J gene: TRBJ2-1; clone size: NA; D gene: TRBD1; CDR3 DNA: TGTGCCAGCAGCTCGCCTTGGGACAGGGAGGAGAATTACAATGAGCAGTTCTTC; CDR3 protein: CASSSPWDREENYNEQFF
V gene: TRBV11-2; J gene: TRBJ1-4; clone size: once; D gene: NA; CDR3 DNA: TGTGCCAGCAGCGACATTCGGACCGTTCGACAGAATGAAAAACTGTTTTTT; CDR3 protein: CASSDIRTVRQNEKLFF
V gene: TRBV10-2; J gene: TRBJ2-1; clone size: NA; D gene: TRBD1; CDR3 DNA: TGCGCCAGCAATGGGGGCCGGGACAGGGGCCTCTTC; CDR3 protein: CASNGGRDRGLF
V gene: TRBV6-6; J gene: TRBJ1-3; clone size: NA; D gene: NA; CDR3 DNA: TGTGCCAGCAGTCACCGCGGGGCCGACTCTGGAAACACCATATATTTT; CDR3 protein: CASSHRGADSGNTIYF
V gene: TRBV11-2; J gene: TRBJ2-7; clone size: NA; D gene: TRBD1; CDR3 DNA: TGTGCCAGCAGCTATAACAGGGGGCTCTACGAGCAGTACTTC; CDR3 protein: CASSYNRGLYEQYF
V gene: TRBV19; J gene: TRBJ2-7; clone size: NA; D gene: TRBD1; CDR3 DNA: TGTGCCAGTAGTATGCAGGGGGCACACGAGCAGTACTTC; CDR3 protein: CASSMQGAHEQYF
V gene: TRBV19; J gene: TRBJ2-3; clone size: NA; D gene: NA; CDR3 DNA: TGTGCCAGTAGTAGGCCCAGGGGTTCGCCAGATACGCAGTATTTT; CDR3 protein: CASSRPRGSPDTQYF
V gene: TRBV25-1; J gene: TRBJ1-2; clone size: NA; D gene: NA; CDR3 DNA: TGTGCCAGCAGTGAATGGGGCAGCGAAAAAGCTGATGGCTACACCTTC; CDR3 protein: CASSEWGSEKADGYTF
V gene: TRBV9; J gene: TRBJ2-3; clone size: NA; D gene: TRBD1; CDR3 DNA: TGTGCCAGCAGCGCCGCCGGGACAGGGGACCCTAAGGGAGATACGCAGTATTTT; CDR3 protein: CASSAAGTGDPKGDTQYF
V gene: TRBV5-8; J gene: TRBJ1-2; clone size: NA; D gene: TRBD1; CDR3 DNA: TGTGCCAGCACCCCAACCTCCGGACAGGAACCGTATGGCTACACCTTC; CDR3 protein: CASTPTSGQEPYGYTF
V gene: TRBV27; J gene: TRBJ2-5; clone size: NA; D gene: TRBD1; CDR3 DNA: TGTGCCAGCAGTCCCAGGGGACAGGGAGCGTGGGAGACCCAGTACTTC; CDR3 protein: CASSPRGQGAWETQYF
V gene: TRBV2; J gene: TRBJ2-5; clone size: NA; D gene: NA; CDR3 DNA: TGTGCCAGCGAGTTGGTGTCGGACAGCGGGGAGACCCAGTACTTC; CDR3 protein: CASELVSDSGETQYF
V gene: TRBV28; J gene: TRBJ2-7; clone size: NA; D gene: TRBD2; CDR3 DNA: TGTGCCAGCAGTTACGAACCGGGACTAGCGACCTACGAGCAGTACTTC; CDR3 protein: CASSYEPGLATYEQYF
V gene: TRBV9; J gene: TRBJ1-2; clone size: NA; D gene: NA; CDR3 DNA: TGTGCCAGCAGCGTACCGGGGAGGGATGGCTACACCTTC; CDR3 protein: CASSVPGRDGYTF
V gene: TRBV7-9; J gene: TRBJ2-3; clone size: NA; D gene: NA; CDR3 DNA: TGTGCCAGCAGCTTATTGCGGATCACAGATACGCAGTATTTT; CDR3 protein: CASSLLRITDTQYF
V gene: TRBV28; J gene: TRBJ2-7; clone size: NA; D gene: TRBD1; CDR3 DNA: TGTGCCAGCAGTGGGACAGTTTACGAGCAGTACTTC; CDR3 protein: CASSGTVYEQYF
V gene: TRBV5-4; J gene: TRBJ2-1; clone size: NA; D gene: TRBD2; CDR3 DNA: TGTGCCAGCAGCTTGGGGCGGGAGATTAGGTACAATGAGCAGTTCTTC; CDR3 protein: CASSLGREIRYNEQFF
V gene: TRBV7-3; J gene: TRBJ2-3; clone size: NA; D gene: NA; CDR3 DNA: TGTGCCAGCAGCTCCCTCCGACTCACAGATACGCAGTATTTT; CDR3 protein: CASSSLRLTDTQYF